This TCR beta chain was retrieved from a study of early T cells in non-severe SARS-CoV-2 infection. Study background: The sequenced material was bulk RNA from unsorted whole blood, and its chains were unpaired.

The germline gives CDR1 SEHNR, CDR2 FQNEAQ (reference sequence). This CDR3 comprises 14 residues. Trimming stripped 5 bases from V and 6 bases from J, with 16 bases between. This clonotype has at least ten counts. As yet, its antigen is unknown. Tagging with unique molecular identifiers was applied to individual cDNA molecules. TCRdb used MiXCR to reprocess the 5' RACE reads, holding one entry per CDR3 protein. The table shows 70,000 or so distinct CDR3 sequences, with roughly 4.9% occurring only once. Study-level results: VDJdb matches were skewed toward anti-spike CD8 T cell responses.

The chain links TRBV7-9 to TRBJ1-2, with D tentatively TRBD1 (6 bases). This TCR derives from an adult who was a healthcare worker with PCR-confirmed SARS-CoV-2 infection or an uninfected control (not recorded which). The donor label of this sample is uncertain. Specimen: whole blood, collected at baseline. The CDR3 nucleotides are TGTGCCAGCAGCCCGCAGGGGAGTAGTAATGGCTACACCTTC. Its translation: CASSPQGSSNGYTF.